The source of this TCR beta chain is a study of CD8+CD57+ T cells in acquired aplastic anemia. Study-level information: DNA recovered from sorted CD4+ and CD8+ cells had a mean of approximately 3 ug. Study results and limitations: Overlap between patients and controls comprised roughly 28 CD8+ CDR3 sequences. The CD8+ Simpson's diversity of patients and controls was not significantly different.

Genomic DNA, serving as template, underwent TCR beta VDJ and CDR3 profiling. TCRdb redid the calling of the reads with MiXCR, one entry per CDR3 protein. The sample contains more than 250,000 distinct CDR3 sequences, approximately 55% of which appear only once. This clonotype was picked up a small number of times. Its antigen is unknown. The CDR3 consists of 16 residues. V dropped 5 bases and J dropped 1 base, with 17 bases sitting between them. Germline V gene data show CDR1 as SEHNR and CDR2 as FQNEAQ (reference sequence). This TCR derives from a human donor with severe aplastic anemia or a healthy control (not recorded which). The sequenced material came from sorted CD4+, CD8+, or CD8+CD57+ T cells (not recorded which) from PBMCs. The rearrangement uses TRBV7-9 and TRBJ1-1; possibly TRBD1 for D (5 bases). The CDR3 DNA reads as TGTGCCAGCAGCCCAATACCGACAGACCCGAACACTGAAGCTTTCTTT. Amino acid sequence: CASSPIPTDPNTEAFF.